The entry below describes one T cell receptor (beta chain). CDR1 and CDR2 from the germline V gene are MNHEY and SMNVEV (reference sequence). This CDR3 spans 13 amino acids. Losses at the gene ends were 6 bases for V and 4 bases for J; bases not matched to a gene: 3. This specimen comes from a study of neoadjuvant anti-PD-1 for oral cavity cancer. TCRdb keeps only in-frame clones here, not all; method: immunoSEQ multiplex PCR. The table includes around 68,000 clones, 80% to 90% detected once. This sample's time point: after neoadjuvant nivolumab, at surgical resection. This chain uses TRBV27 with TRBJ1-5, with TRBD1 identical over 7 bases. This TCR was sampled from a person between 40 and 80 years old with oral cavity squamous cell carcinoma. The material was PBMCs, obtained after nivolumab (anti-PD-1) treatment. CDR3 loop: CASRQTGNQPQHF. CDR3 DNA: TGTGCCAGCAGACAGACAGGGAATCAGCCCCAGCATTTT.